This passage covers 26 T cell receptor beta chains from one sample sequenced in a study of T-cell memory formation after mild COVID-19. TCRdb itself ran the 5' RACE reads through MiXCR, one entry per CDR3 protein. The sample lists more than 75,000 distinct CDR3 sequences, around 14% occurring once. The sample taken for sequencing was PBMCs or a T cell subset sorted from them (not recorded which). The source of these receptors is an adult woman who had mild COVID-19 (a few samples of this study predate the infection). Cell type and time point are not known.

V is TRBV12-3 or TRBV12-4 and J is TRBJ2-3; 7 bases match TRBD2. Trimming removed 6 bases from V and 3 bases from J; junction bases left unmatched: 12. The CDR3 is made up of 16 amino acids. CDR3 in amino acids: CASSPRTSVVTDTQYF. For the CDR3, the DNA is TGTGCCAGCAGCCCCAGAACTAGCGTCGTTACAGATACGCAGTATTTT.

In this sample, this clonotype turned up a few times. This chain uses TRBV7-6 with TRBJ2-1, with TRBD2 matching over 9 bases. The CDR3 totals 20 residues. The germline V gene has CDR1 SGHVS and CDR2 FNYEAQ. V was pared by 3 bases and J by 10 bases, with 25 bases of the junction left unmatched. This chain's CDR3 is CASSLPRGEREAAPHGEQFF. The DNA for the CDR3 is TGTGCCAGCAGCTTGCCTCGGGGGGAGCGGGAGGCGGCCCCACACGGGGAGCAGTTCTTC.

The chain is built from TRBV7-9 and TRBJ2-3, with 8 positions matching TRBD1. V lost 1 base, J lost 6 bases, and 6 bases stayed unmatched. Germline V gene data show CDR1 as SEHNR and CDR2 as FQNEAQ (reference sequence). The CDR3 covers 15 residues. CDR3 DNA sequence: TGTGCCAGCAGCTTAGGGTCCAGGGGGCCGGATACGCAGTATTTT. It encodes CASSLGSRGPDTQYF. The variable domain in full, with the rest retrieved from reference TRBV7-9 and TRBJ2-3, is DTGVSQNPRHKITKRGQNVTFRCDPISEHNRLYWYRQTLGQGPEFLTYFQNEAQLEKSRLLSDRFSAERPKGSFSTLEIQRTEQGDSAMYLCASSLGSRGPDTQYFGPGTRLTVL.

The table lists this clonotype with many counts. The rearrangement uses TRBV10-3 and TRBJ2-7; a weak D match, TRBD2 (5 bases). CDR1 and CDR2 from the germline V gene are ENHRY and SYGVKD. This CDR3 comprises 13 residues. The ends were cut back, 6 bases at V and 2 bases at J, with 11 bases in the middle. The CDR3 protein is CAIRREIAYEQYF. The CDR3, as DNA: TGTGCCATCAGGAGGGAAATTGCCTACGAGCAGTACTTC.

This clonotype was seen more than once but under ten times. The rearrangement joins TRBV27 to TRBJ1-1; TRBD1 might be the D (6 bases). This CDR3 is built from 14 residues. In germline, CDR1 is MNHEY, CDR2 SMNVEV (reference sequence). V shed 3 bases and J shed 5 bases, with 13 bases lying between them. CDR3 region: CASSFGTGRTEAFF. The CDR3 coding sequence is TGTGCCAGCAGTTTCGGTACAGGGCGGACTGAAGCTTTCTTT.

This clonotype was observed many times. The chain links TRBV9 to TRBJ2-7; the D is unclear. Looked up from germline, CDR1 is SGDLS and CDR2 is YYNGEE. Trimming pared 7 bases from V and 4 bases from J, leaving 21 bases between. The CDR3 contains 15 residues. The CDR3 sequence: CASGPTSYGDYEQYF. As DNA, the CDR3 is TGTGCCAGCGGGCCCACCTCCTATGGGGATTACGAGCAGTACTTC.

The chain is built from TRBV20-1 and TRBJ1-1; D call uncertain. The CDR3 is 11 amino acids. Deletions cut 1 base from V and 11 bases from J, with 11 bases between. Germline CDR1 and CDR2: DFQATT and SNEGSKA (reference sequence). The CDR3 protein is CSARVLTGAFF. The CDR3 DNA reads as TGCAGTGCTAGAGTCCTCACTGGGGCTTTCTTT.

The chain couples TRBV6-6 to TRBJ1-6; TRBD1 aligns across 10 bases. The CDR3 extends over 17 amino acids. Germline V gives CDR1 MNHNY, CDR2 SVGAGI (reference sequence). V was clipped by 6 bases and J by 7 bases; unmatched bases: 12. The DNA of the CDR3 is TGTGCCAGCAGCCCACTCGGGGACAGGGGTACGAATTCACCCCTCCACTTT. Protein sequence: CASSPLGDRGTNSPLHF.

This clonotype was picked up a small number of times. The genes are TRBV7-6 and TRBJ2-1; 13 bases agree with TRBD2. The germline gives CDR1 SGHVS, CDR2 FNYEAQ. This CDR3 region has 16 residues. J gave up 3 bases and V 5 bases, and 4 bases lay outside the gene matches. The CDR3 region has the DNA TGTGCCAGCAGCCCGGGACTAGCGGGACTCTACAATGAGCAGTTCTTC. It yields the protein CASSPGLAGLYNEQFF.

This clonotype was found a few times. As DNA, the CDR3 is TGTGCCAGCAGCGTAAACAGGGTCAATGAGCAGTTCTTC. Its translation: CASSVNRVNEQFF. The rearrangement uses TRBV9 and TRBJ2-1; D might be TRBD1 (6 bases). The CDR3 is made up of 13 amino acids. CDR1 SGDLS and CDR2 YYNGEE come from the germline V gene. Trimming removed 1 base at V and 6 bases at J, with 8 bases between.

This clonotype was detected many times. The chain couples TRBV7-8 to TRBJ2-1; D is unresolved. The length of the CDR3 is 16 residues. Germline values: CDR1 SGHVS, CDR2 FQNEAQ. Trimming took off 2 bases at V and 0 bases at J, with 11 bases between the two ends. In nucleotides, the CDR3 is TGTGCCAGCAGCTTAATTGCGGTACGCTCCTACAATGAGCAGTTCTTC. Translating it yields CASSLIAVRSYNEQFF.

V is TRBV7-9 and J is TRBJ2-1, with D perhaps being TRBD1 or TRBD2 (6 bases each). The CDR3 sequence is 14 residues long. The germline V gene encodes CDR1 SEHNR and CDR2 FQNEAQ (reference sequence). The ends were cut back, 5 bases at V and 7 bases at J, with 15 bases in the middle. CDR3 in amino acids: CASSPGAGWNEQFF. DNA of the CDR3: TGTGCCAGCAGCCCGGGGGCGGGATGGAATGAGCAGTTCTTC.

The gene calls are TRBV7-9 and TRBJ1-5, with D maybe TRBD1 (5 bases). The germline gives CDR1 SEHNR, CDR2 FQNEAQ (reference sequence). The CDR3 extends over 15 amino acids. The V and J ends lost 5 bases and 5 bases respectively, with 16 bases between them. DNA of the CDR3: TGTGCCAGCAGCCTCGGACCGGACACCTATCAGCCCCAGCATTTT. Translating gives CASSLGPDTYQPQHF.

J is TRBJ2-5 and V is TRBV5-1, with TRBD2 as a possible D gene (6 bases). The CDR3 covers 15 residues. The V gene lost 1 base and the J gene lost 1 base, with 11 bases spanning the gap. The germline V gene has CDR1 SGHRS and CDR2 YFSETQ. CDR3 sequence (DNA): TGCGCCAGCAGCTTGACTAGCCCCCTCCAAGAGACCCAGTACTTC. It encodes CASSLTSPLQETQYF.

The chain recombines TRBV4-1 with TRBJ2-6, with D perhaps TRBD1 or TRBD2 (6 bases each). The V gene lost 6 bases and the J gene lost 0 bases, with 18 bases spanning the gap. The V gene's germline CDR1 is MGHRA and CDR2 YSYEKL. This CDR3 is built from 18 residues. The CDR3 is CASRPLGGPSSGANVLTF. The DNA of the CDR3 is TGCGCCAGCAGGCCTTTGGGGGGCCCGAGCTCTGGGGCCAACGTCCTGACTTTC.

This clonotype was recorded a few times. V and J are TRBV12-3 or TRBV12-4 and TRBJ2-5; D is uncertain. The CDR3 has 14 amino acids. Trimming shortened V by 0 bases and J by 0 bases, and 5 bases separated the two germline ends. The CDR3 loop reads CASSLAGNQETQYF. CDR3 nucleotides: TGTGCCAGCAGTTTAGCAGGGAACCAAGAGACCCAGTACTTC.

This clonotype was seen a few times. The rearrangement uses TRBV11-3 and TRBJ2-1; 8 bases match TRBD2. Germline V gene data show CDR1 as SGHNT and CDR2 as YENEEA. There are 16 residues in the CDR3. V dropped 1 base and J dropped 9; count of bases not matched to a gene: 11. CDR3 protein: CASSLVPPGGLSEQFF. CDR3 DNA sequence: TGTGCCAGCAGCTTAGTTCCTCCGGGAGGGCTTAGTGAGCAGTTCTTC.

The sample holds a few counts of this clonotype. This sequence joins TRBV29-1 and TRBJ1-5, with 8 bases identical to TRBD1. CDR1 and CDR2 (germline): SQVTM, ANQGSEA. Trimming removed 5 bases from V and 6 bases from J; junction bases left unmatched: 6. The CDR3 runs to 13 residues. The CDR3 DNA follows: TGCAGCGTTAGTCAGGGGGCTGCTCAGCCCCAGCATTTT. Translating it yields CSVSQGAAQPQHF.

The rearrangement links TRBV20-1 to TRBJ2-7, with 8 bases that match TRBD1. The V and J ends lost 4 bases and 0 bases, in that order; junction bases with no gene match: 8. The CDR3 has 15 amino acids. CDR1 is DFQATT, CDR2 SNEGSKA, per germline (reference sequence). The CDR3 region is CSATMGQVTSYEQYF. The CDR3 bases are TGCAGTGCTACGATGGGACAGGTAACCTCCTACGAGCAGTACTTC.

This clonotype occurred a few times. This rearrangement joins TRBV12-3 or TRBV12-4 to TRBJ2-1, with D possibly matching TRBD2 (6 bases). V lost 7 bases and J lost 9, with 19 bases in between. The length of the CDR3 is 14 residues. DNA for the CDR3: TGTGCCAGCATAGATGGCGGGATGTGGGGTGAGCAGTTCTTC. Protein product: CASIDGGMWGEQFF.

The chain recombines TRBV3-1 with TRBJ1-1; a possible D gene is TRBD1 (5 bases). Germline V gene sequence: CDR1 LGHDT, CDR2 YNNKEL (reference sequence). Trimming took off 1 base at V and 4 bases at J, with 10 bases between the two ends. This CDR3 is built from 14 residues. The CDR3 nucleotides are TGTGCCAGCAGCCAAGGATGGGGGAGCACTGAAGCTTTCTTT. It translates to CASSQGWGSTEAFF. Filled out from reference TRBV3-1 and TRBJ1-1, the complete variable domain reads DTAVSQTPKYLVTQMGNDKSIKCEQNLGHDTMYWYKQDSKKFLKIMFSYNNKELIINETVPNRFSPKSPDKAHLNLHINSLELGDSAVYFCASSQGWGSTEAFFGQGTRLTVV.

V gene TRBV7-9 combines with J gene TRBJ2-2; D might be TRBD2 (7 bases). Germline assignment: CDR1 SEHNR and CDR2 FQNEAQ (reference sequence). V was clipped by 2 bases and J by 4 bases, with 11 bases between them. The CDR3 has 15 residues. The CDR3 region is CASSLSGDITGELFF. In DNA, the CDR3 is TGTGCCAGCAGCTTAAGCGGGGACATCACCGGGGAGCTGTTTTTT.

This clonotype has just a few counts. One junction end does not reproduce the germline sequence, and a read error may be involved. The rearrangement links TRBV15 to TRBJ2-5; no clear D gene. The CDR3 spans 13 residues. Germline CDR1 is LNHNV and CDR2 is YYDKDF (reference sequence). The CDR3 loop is CATSGDFQETQYF. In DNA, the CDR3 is TGTGCCACCAGCGGAGACTTCCAAGAGACCCAGTACTTC.

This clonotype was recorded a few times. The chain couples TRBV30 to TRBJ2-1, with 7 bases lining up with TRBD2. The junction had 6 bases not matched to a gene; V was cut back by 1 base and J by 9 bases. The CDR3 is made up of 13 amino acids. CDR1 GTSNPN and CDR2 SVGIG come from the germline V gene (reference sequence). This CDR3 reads CAWSALAVGEQFF. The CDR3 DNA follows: TGTGCCTGGAGTGCGCTAGCGGTGGGTGAGCAGTTCTTC.

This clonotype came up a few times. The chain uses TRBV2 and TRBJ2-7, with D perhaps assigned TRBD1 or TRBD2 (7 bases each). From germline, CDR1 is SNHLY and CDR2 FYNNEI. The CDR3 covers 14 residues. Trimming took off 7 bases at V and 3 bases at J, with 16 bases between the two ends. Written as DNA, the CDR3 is TGTGCCAGCATCAGAACAGGGGAGGGCTACGAGCAGTACTTC. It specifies CASIRTGEGYEQYF.

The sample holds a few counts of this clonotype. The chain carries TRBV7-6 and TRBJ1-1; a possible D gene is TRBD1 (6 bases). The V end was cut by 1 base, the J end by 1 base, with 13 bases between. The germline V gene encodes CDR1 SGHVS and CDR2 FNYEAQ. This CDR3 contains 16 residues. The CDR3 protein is CASSLVQGTQNTEAFF. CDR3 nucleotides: TGTGCCAGCAGCTTAGTCCAAGGGACACAGAACACTGAAGCTTTCTTT.